The clone carrying this TCR beta chain was seen a handful of times. Antigen specificity is unknown. CDR1 MNHNY and CDR2 SVGAGI come from the germline V gene (reference sequence). With V trimmed by 6 bases and J by 4 bases, 7 bases remained unmatched. The CDR3 loop spans 15 amino acids. The data are from a study of cytotoxic CD8 clonotypes in ibrutinib-treated CLL. Across the study: On average, each sample had 255,043 productive templates and about 89,000 productive rearrangements. Study observations and caveats: Public clonotypes showed up rarely, and on treatment they shrank or held steady. Clonality rose at ibrutinib response and fell back toward baseline at progression. The study found baseline clonality above age-matched healthy donors, tracking circulating CD8+ T-cell counts.

Method: immunoSEQ multiplex PCR; TCRdb's copy keeps in-frame clones and lacks some. This sample has about 120,000 clones, with 58% found just once. The specimen comprised PBMCs, sampled after 24 months of ibrutinib treatment. This receptor was taken from a human donor with chronic lymphocytic leukemia. This chain uses TRBV6-6 with TRBJ1-5; 9 bases match TRBD1. CDR3 nucleotide sequence: TGTGCCAGCAGCCCCCACAGGGGGCAGAATCAGCCCCAGCATTTT. Translating it yields CASSPHRGQNQPQHF.